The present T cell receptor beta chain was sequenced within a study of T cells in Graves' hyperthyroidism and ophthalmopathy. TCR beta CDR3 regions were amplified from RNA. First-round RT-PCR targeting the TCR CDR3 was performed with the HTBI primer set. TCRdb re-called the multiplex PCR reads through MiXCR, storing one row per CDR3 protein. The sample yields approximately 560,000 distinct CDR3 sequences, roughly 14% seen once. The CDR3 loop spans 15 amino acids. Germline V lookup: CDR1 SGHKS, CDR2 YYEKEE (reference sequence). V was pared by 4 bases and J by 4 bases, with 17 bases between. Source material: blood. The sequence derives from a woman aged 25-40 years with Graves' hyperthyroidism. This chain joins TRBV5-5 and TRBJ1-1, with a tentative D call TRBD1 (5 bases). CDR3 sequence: CASSLPGQPVTEAFF. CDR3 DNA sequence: TGTGCCAGCAGCCTCCCGGGGCAGCCGGTCACTGAAGCTTTCTTT.